This entry lists 4 T cell receptor beta chains sequenced from one sample in a study of T cells after yellow fever vaccination. TCRdb reprocessed the 5' RACE reads via MiXCR and lists one record per CDR3 protein. The sample lists about 500,000 distinct CDR3 sequences; about a sixth were seen once. This material consisted of PBMCs, taken about 5 days after the first yellow fever vaccination. The receptors originated from a young man who received the YFV17D yellow fever vaccine.

This clonotype occurred a few times. J is TRBJ1-2 and V is TRBV10-3; 7 nucleotides line up with TRBD1. Germline V lookup: CDR1 ENHRY, CDR2 SYGVKD. J gave up 4 bases and V 3 bases, and 8 bases lay outside the gene matches. The CDR3 spans 15 residues. For the CDR3, the DNA is TGTGCCATCAGTGAAATGCCCGGGACAGCCTATGGCTACACCTTC. Amino acid sequence: CAISEMPGTAYGYTF.

This clonotype was seen a few times. The chain employs TRBV18 and TRBJ1-2, with D tentatively TRBD1 (5 bases). The CDR3 has 16 residues. V was shortened by 2 bases and J by 8 bases, with 21 bases between the two germline ends. The germline V gene has CDR1 KGHSH and CDR2 LQKENI. The CDR3 spells CASSPNPRTGPRGYTF. CDR3 in DNA: TGTGCCAGCTCACCAAACCCGCGGACGGGGCCGAGAGGCTACACCTTC.

The V and J genes are TRBV12-3 or TRBV12-4 and TRBJ2-7; 9 positions match TRBD1. The CDR3 has 14 amino acids. V shed 4 bases, J shed 2 bases, and the junction held 3 bases outside the gene matches. CDR3 in DNA: TGTGCCAGCAGTTCCAGGACAGGGGCCTACGAGCAGTACTTC. It specifies CASSSRTGAYEQYF.

In its sample, this clonotype was seen a few times. The chain joins TRBV18 to TRBJ2-7; no reliable D call. This CDR3 spans 13 amino acids. Per the germline V gene, CDR1 is KGHSH and CDR2 is LQKENI. Between the trimmed V and J ends, which lost 2 bases and 4 bases, there was a span of 9 bases. CDR3 bases: TGTGCCAGCTCACCAGCAGCGAATTACGAGCAGTACTTC. Amino acid sequence: CASSPAANYEQYF.